The present entry profiles one T cell receptor (beta chain) with its context. Its antigen is still unknown. The data were obtained in a study of Ad26.COV2.S vaccination and SARS-CoV-2 variants. For the study at large: Donor was in the COV1001 Ad26.COV2.S trial arm. Administration of Ad26.COV2.S was intramuscular, either once or twice 56 days apart.

Treatment: roughly 19 received Ad26.COV2.S at low or high dose, single or two shots; about 5 received placebo; per-sample allocation not given. Day 63 following the first vaccine or placebo injection was when the samples were taken. Overall study findings and caveats: Similar non-spike TCR breadth was seen in vaccine and placebo recipients. Total T cell responses may have been underestimated by the TCR breadth and depth analyses.

TCRdb keeps only in-frame clones here, not all; method: immunoSEQ multiplex PCR. The sample yields a few hundred thousand clones, about nine tenths seen once. Germline loops: CDR1 SGHRS, CDR2 YFSETQ. The CDR3 runs to 13 residues. Trimming pared 0 bases from V and 11 bases from J, leaving 14 bases between. Sequences were derived from peripheral blood, sampled in a trial of Ad26.COV2.S vaccine versus placebo. This receptor was obtained from a person aged 18-60 years who received the Ad26.COV2.S COVID-19 vaccine or a placebo. The chain recombines TRBV5-1 with TRBJ1-1; no clear D gene. This CDR3 reads CASSLDQVGRAFF. Written as DNA, the CDR3 is TGCGCCAGCAGCTTGGACCAGGTTGGGAGGGCTTTCTTT.